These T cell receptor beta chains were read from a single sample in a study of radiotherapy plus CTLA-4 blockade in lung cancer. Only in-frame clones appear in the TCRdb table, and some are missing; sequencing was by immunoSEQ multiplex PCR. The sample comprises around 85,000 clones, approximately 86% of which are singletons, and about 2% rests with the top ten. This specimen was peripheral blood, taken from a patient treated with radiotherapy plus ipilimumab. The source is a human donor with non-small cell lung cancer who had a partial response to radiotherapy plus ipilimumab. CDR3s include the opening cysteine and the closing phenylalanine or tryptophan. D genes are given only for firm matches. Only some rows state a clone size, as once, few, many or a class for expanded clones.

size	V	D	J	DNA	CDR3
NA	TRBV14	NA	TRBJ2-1	TGTGCCAGCAGCCAAGAGAAGAGCGGGCCGAACAATGAGCAGTTCTTC	CASSQEKSGPNNEQFF
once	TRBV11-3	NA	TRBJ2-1	TGTGCCAGCAGCTTCCCCTTTGAGGAGCAGTTCTTC	CASSFPFEEQFF
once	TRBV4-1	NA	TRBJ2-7	TGCGCCAGCAGCCAAGTACAGGGAAGTAGTTCCTACGAGCAGTACTTC	CASSQVQGSSSYEQYF
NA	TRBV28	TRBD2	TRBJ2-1	TGTGCCAGCAGCTCAAGCGGGAGGGCGTACAATGAGCAGTTCTTC	CASSSSGRAYNEQFF
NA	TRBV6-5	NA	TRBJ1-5	TGTGCCAGCAGCTTACGCAGGGGCCCTCAGCCCCAGCATTTT	CASSLRRGPQPQHF
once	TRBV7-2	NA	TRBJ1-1	TGTGCCAGCAGCTTAGCGCCCGGCAGGTTCCGGAACACTGAAGCTTTCTTT	CASSLAPGRFRNTEAFF
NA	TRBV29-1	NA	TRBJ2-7	TGCAGCATAAAAAGGGGTTACGAGCAGTACTTC	CSIKRGYEQYF
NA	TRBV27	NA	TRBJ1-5	TGTGCCAGCAGTTCGGCCGGGGAGGGCAATCAGCCCCAGCATTTT	CASSSAGEGNQPQHF
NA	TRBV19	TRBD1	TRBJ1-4	TGTGCCAGTAGTTTGACAGGGAACGATGAAAAACTGTTTTTT	CASSLTGNDEKLFF
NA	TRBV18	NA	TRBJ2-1	TGTGCCAGCTCACCAGAAGCTAGCGAGCAGTTCTTC	CASSPEASEQFF
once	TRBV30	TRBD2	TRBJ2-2	TGTGCCTTAGGGACTAGCACCACCGGGGAGCTGTTTTTT	CALGTSTTGELFF
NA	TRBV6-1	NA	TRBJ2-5	TGTGCCAGCATTTCCCAGGGTTATCAAGAGACCCAGTACTTC	CASISQGYQETQYF
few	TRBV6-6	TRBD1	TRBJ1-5	TGTGCCAGCAGTTACCCAACAGGGGGCAACTATCAGCCCCAGCATTTT	CASSYPTGGNYQPQHF
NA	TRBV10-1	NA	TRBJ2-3	TGCGCCAGCAGTGGACAGCGCACAGATACGCAGTATTTT	CASSGQRTDTQYF
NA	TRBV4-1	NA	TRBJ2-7	TGCGCCAGCAGCCAAGAGCAGAGGTACGAGCAGTACTTC	CASSQEQRYEQYF
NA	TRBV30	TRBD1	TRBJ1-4	TGTGCCTGCGACCTAACAGGGGGCGATGAAAAACTGTTTTTT	CACDLTGGDEKLFF
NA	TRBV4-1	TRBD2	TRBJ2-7	TGCGCCAGCAGCCAATCAAGCGCGGGACTAGCGGGACCTCTCGAGCAGTACTTC	CASSQSSAGLAGPLEQYF
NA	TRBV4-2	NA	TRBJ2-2	TGTGCCAGCAGCCAATATCACATGTCGGCGGGAACCGGGGAGCTGTTTTTT	CASSQYHMSAGTGELFF
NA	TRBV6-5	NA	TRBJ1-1	TGTGCCAGCAGTTACCACGGAGGGGACACTGAAGCTTTCTTT	CASSYHGGDTEAFF
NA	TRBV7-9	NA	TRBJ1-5	TGTGCCAGCAGCTATACAGGGCCCATAGCAAATCAGCCCCAGCATTTT	CASSYTGPIANQPQHF
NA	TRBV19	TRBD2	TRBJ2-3	TGTGCCAGTAGTATAGATCCTAGCGGGAGAACAGATACGCAGTATTTT	CASSIDPSGRTDTQYF
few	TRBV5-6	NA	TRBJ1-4	TGTGCCAGCAGCGAGGGGAGGGTTGCTAATGAAAAACTGTTTTTT	CASSEGRVANEKLFF
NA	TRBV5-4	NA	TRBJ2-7	TGTGCCAGCAGCTTGGTAGCATCCTCCTACGAGCAGTACTTC	CASSLVASSYEQYF
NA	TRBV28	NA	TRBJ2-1	TGTGCCAGCAGTTTACTTTACAATGAGCAGTTCTTC	CASSLLYNEQFF
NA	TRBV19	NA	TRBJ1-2	TGTGCCAGTAGTATTGGGACTGGTGGGATTTATGGCTACACCTTC	CASSIGTGGIYGYTF
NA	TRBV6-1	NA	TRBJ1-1	TGTGCCAGCAGTGAACATCAGGGGAACACTGAAGCTTTCTTT	CASSEHQGNTEAFF
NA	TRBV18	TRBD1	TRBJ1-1	TGTGCCAGCTCACCGGGACAGGTCGTGGGAAGTGAAGCTTTCTTT	CASSPGQVVGSEAFF
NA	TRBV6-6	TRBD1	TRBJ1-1	TGTGCCAGCAGTTACTCCGGGACAGGGGCGACTGAAGCTTTCTTT	CASSYSGTGATEAFF
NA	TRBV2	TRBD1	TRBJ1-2	TGTGCCAGCAGTGAGGACAGGGATGGCTACACCTTC	CASSEDRDGYTF
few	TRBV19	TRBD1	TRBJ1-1	TGTGCCAGTACCGACAGGGGCCACACTGAAGCTTTCTTT	CASTDRGHTEAFF
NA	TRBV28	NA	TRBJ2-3	TGTGCCAGCAGTTCATTTAGCACAGATACGCAGTATTTT	CASSSFSTDTQYF
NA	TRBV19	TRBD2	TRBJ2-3	TGTGCCAGTAACCTAGCGGGAGTTTTTGGAGCAGATACGCAGTATTTT	CASNLAGVFGADTQYF
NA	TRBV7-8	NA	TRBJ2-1	TGTGCCAGCAGCTTAGACCGACTAGTAGGCAATGAGCAGTTCTTC	CASSLDRLVGNEQFF
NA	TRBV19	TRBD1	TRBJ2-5	TGTGCCAGTAGTATTACACAGGGGGCCATACAAGAGACCCAGTACTTC	CASSITQGAIQETQYF
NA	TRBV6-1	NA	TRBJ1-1	TGTGCCAGCAGGGACTCGGGGGAGGGTGGCACTGAAGCTTTCTTT	CASRDSGEGGTEAFF
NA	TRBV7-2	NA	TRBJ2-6	TGTGCCAGCAGCTTAGTAGAGTCCTCTGGGGCCAACGTCCTGACTTTC	CASSLVESSGANVLTF
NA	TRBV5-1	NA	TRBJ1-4	TGCGCCAGCAGCTTGGGTGGGGCAAGGGGTGAAAAACTGTTTTTT	CASSLGGARGEKLFF
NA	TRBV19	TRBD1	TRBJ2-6	TGTGCCAGTAGTCACGGGACAGGAGTCTCTGGGGCCAACGTCCTGACTTTC	CASSHGTGVSGANVLTF
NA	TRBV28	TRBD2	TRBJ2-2	TGTGCCAGCAGTTCGCGGGAGACCGAGATCACCGGGGAGCTGTTTTTT	CASSSRETEITGELFF
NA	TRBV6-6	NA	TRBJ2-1	TGTGCCAGCAGCAATTGGGACATCGGCGGTGAGCAGTTCTTC	CASSNWDIGGEQFF
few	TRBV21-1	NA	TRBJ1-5	TGTGCCAGCAGGTTCAGGCCTAATCAGCCCCAGCATTTT	CASRFRPNQPQHF
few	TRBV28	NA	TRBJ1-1	TGTGCCAGCAGTCCCTCCGGGCAGGGGAAAACTGAAGCTTTCTTT	CASSPSGQGKTEAFF
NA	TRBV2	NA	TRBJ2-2	TGTGCCAGCAGTTGGACAGTTGGGGAGTCCGGGGAGCTGTTTTTT	CASSWTVGESGELFF
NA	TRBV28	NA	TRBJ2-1	TGTGCCAGCAGTTTAGGGGGAGGAATCCTCAATGAGCAGTTCTTC	CASSLGGGILNEQFF
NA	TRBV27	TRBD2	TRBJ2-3	TGTGCCAGCAGTTCACAACGGACTAGCGGGACCACAGATACGCAGTATTTT	CASSSQRTSGTTDTQYF